The present TCR beta chain was sequenced within a study of T cells in tumors after PD-1 blockade. The method was immunoSEQ multiplex PCR; TCRdb's version includes in-frame clones alone and lacks a portion of them. The table shows roughly 14,000 clones, with 82% occurring only once. Germline V CDR1 and CDR2: SGHTA, FQGNSA. The CDR3 has 14 residues. Trimming left V 0 bases short and J 4 bases short, with 7 bases between. The sample here was PBMCs, taken after anti-PD-1 treatment. The V call is TRBV7-2, the J call TRBJ1-3; D gene ambiguous. This TCR derives from a human donor with basal cell carcinoma. CDR3 loop: CASSLARQGNTIYF. The CDR3 nucleotides are TGTGCCAGCAGCTTAGCGCGGCAGGGAAACACCATATATTTT.